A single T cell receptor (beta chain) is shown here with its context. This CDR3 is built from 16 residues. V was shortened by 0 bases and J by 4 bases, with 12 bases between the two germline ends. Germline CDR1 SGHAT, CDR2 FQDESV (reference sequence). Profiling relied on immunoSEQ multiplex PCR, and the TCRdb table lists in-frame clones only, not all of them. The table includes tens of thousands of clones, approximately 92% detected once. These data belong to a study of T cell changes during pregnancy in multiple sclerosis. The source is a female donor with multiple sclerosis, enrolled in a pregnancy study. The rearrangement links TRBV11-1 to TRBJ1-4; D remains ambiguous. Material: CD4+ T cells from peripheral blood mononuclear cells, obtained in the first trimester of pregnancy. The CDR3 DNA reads TGTGCCAGCAGCTTAGCGGGCGCACTTCATAATGAAAAACTGTTTTTT. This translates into CASSLAGALHNEKLFF.